This is a list of T cell receptor beta chains from one sample in a study of cytomegalovirus exposure and HLA in healthy donors. The assay was immunoSEQ multiplex PCR, and TCRdb's table has in-frame clones only and misses some. The sample has 200,000 to 250,000 clones, approximately 88% seen once. Sequenced input: PBMCs. The source of these receptors is a boy aged 2 to 10 in good health and CMV-seronegative. Both conserved end residues are part of each CDR3. The D gene is left open where the match is weak. Some rows mark clone size as missing; the rest say once, few, many or name a class of expanded clone.

cdr3_nt | cdr3_aa | d_call | v_call | clone_size | j_call
TGCGCCAGCAGCCAAGAGTCGCCGGGACAGATGAACACTGAAGCTTTCTTT | CASSQESPGQMNTEAFF | TRBD1 | TRBV4-1 | once | TRBJ1-1
TGTGCCAGCCGTCACATAGCGGGGTACAATGAGCAGTTCTTC | CASRHIAGYNEQFF | TRBD2 | TRBV19 | . | TRBJ2-1
TGTGCCAGCAGTAACAGGGGATATGGCTACACCTTC | CASSNRGYGYTF | TRBD1 | TRBV6-4 | . | TRBJ1-2
TGCGCCAGCAGCCAAGAGGACAGGGACCCAGATACGCAGTATTTT | CASSQEDRDPDTQYF | TRBD1 | TRBV4-1 | . | TRBJ2-3
TGTGCCAGCAGTGATAATCTGAACACTGAAGCTTTCTTT | CASSDNLNTEAFF | . | TRBV6-1 | . | TRBJ1-1
TGTGCCAGCAGAACAGGCACAAATACGCAGTATTTT | CASRTGTNTQYF | . | TRBV28 | . | TRBJ2-3
TGTGCCAGCAACCTAGCGGGAGGAGAGACCCAGTACTTC | CASNLAGGETQYF | TRBD2 | TRBV2 | . | TRBJ2-5
TGTGCCTGGACGGGGGTGGGAGTGAACACTGAAGCTTTCTTT | CAWTGVGVNTEAFF | . | TRBV30 | . | TRBJ1-1
TGTGCCGGCAGCGTAGAAGGAGACACAGATACGCAGTATTTT | CAGSVEGDTDTQYF | . | TRBV9 | . | TRBJ2-3
TGTGCCAGCAGCTTATGGTTTGACTCCACGGATACGCAGTATTTT | CASSLWFDSTDTQYF | . | TRBV7-9 | . | TRBJ2-3
TGTGCCAGCAGCCCCGCCCAGGGGAAGTCCTACGAGCAGTACTTC | CASSPAQGKSYEQYF | . | TRBV7-6 | . | TRBJ2-7